The table lists the clone carrying this TCR beta chain with a few counts. V was cut by 5 bases and J by 3 bases, with 8 bases left in between. CDR1 is LNHNV, CDR2 YYDKDF, per germline (reference sequence). CDR3 length: 13 amino acids. As every portion of the isolated RNA was reverse transcribed, the sequencing read expressed TCRB transcripts. Measured with immunoSEQ multiplex PCR; TCRdb has only the in-frame clones, and not every one. The table includes hundreds of thousands of clones, approximately 8.2% detected once. This record comes from a study of beta chain features in type 1 diabetes. The receptor's source is a woman aged 18-29 years in good health. Sequences were obtained from central memory CD4+ T cells from blood. The chain has TRBV15 and TRBJ1-5; the D gene is possibly TRBD1 (5 bases). The CDR3: CATSPGYNQPQHF. Here the CDR3 DNA reads TGTGCCACCAGCCCAGGGTACAATCAGCCCCAGCATTTT.